This TCR beta chain stems from a study of T cells in Graves' hyperthyroidism and ophthalmopathy. Each patient was aged 18 to 65 and had newly diagnosed hyperthyroidism of under 2 months' duration. Patients with uncontrolled infections, other autoimmune diseases, pregnancy or lactation were excluded. Diagnosing involved the use of clinical symptoms, serum thyroxine and TRAb, thyroid ultrasound and orbital computed tomography. RNA transcripts yielded amplified TCR beta CDR3 regions. First-round RT-PCR with HTBI primers amplified the TCR CDR3 region. MiXCR, run by TCRdb on the multiplex PCR reads, gives a single entry per CDR3 protein. The data show around 560,000 distinct CDR3 sequences, 15% to 20% seen once. This clonotype was seen repeatedly, ten times or more. Germline V gives CDR1 SGHAT, CDR2 FQNNGV. The CDR3 loop spans 15 amino acids. The ends lost 5 bases at V and 6 bases at J; junction bases unmatched: 11.

The sequenced sample was blood. The TCR comes from a woman aged 18-29 years with Graves' hyperthyroidism. The V call is TRBV11-2, the J call TRBJ2-7; 9 bases agree with TRBD1. The CDR3 sequence: CASSLRDRAFVEQYF. The CDR3 nucleotides read TGTGCCAGCAGCCTTCGGGACAGGGCATTTGTCGAGCAGTACTTC.